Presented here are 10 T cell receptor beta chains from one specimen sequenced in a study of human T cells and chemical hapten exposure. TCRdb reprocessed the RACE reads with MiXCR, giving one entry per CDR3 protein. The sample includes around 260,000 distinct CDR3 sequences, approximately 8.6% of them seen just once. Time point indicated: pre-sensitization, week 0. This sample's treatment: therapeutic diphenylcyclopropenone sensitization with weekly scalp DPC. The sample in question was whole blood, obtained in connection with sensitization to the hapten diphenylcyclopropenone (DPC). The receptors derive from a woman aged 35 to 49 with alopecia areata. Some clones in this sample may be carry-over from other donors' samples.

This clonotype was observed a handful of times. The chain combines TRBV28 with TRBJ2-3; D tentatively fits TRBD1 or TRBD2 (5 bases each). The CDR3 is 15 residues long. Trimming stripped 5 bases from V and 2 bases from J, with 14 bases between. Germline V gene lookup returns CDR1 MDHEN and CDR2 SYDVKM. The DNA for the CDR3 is TGTGCCAGCAGTGGGGTGGGACGGTCCACAGATACGCAGTATTTT. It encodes CASSGVGRSTDTQYF. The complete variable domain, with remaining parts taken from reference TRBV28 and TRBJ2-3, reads DVKVTQSSRYLVKRTGEKVFLECVQDMDHENMFWYRQDPGLGLRLIYFSYDVKMKEKGDIPEGYSVSREKKERFSLILESASTNQTSMYLCASSGVGRSTDTQYFGPGTRLTVL.

The CDR3, as DNA: TGCAGTGCTAGCGGCCTTCGCAATGAGCAGTTCTTC. Amino acid sequence: CSASGLRNEQFF. The J gene is TRBJ2-1, the V gene TRBV20-1; D gene uncertain. The V and J ends lost 3 bases and 6 bases respectively, with 9 bases between them. The CDR3 runs 12 residues. Germline V lookup: CDR1 DFQATT, CDR2 SNEGSKA (reference sequence).

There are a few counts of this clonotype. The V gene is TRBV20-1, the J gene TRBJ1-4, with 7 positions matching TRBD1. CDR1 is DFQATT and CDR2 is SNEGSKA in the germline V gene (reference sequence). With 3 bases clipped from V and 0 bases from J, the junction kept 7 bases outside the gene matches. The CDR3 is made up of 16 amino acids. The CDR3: CSARPRQGATNEKLFF. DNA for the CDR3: TGCAGTGCTAGGCCCCGACAGGGCGCAACTAATGAAAAACTGTTTTTT.

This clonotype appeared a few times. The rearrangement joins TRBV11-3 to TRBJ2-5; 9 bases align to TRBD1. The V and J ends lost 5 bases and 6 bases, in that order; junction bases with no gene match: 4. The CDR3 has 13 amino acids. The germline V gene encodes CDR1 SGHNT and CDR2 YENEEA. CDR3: CASSRDRAKTQYF. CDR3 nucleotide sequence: TGTGCCAGCAGCCGGGACAGGGCCAAGACCCAGTACTTC. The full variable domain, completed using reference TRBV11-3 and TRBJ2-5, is EAGVVQSPRYKIIEKKQPVAFWCNPISGHNTLYWYLQNLGQGPELLIRYENEEAVDDSQLPKDRFSAERLKGVDSTLKIQPAELGDSAVYLCASSRDRAKTQYFGPGTRLLVL.

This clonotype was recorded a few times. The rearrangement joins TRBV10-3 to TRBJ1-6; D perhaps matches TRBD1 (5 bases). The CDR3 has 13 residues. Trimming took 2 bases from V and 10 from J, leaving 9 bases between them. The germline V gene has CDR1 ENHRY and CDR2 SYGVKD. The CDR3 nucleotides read TGTGCCATCAGTGAGAACCAGGGATCACCCCTCCACTTT. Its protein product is CAISENQGSPLHF.

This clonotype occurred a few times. CDR3 coding DNA: TGTGCCAGCAGTCCCGGACAGGGGACAGGAGGGACTGAAGCTTTCTTT. Encoded protein: CASSPGQGTGGTEAFF. This chain uses TRBV12-3 or TRBV12-4 with TRBJ1-1; 9 bases fit TRBD1. This CDR3 comprises 16 residues. J gave up 5 bases and V 5 bases, and 12 bases lay outside the gene matches.

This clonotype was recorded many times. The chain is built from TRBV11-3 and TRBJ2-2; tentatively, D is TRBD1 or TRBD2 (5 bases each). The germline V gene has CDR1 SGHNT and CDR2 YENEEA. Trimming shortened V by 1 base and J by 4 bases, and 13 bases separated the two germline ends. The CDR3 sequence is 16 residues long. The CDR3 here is CASSLVIGTPTGELFF. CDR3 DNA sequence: TGTGCCAGCAGCTTAGTAATCGGGACGCCCACCGGGGAGCTGTTTTTT.

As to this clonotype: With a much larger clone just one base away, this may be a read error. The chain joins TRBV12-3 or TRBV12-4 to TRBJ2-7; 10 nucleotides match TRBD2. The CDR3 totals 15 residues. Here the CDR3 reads CASSIAGGVRYEQYF. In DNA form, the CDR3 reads TGTGCCAGCAGTATAGCGGGAGGAGTCCGCTACGAGCAGTACTTC.

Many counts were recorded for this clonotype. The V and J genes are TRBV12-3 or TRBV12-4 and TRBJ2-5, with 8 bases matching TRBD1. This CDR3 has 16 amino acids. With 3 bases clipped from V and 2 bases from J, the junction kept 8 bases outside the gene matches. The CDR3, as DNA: TGTGCCAGCAGTTTGGGTCCCGGGACAGGACAAGAGACCCAGTACTTC. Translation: CASSLGPGTGQETQYF.

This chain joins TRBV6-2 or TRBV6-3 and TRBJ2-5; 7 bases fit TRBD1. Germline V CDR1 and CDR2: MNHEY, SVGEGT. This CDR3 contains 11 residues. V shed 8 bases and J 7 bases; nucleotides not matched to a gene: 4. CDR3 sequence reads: CASFEGATQYF. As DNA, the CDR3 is TGTGCCAGCTTCGAGGGGGCGACCCAGTACTTC.